The source of this T cell receptor (beta chain) is a study of CXCR3-negative and CXCR3-positive naive CD8 T cells. Study-wide background: Per-library TRB read counts averaged about 1.5 +/- 0.3 million, adding up to about 140 million in total.

Notes on this clonotype: Its matching antigen is unknown.

Study-level points and caveats: In CXCR3-positive naive cells, the TRB CDR3s were more hydrophobic than in CXCR3-negative naive cells.

Germline V lookup: CDR1 MDHEN, CDR2 SYDVKM. The CDR3 totals 14 residues. With UMI labels, 5' RACE was used to prepare the TRB cDNA libraries. TCRdb reprocessed the 5' RACE reads, keeping one entry per CDR3 protein, no DNA. The sample holds more than 80,000 distinct CDR3 sequences. Sequences were obtained from naive CXCR3+ CD8+ T cells from blood. Subset specified: CD45RO-CCR7+CD27+CD95- naive CD8+ T cells expressing CXCR3 (TNR3+). The clonotype comes from a human donor in good health. Some clones in this sample may be carry-over from other donors' samples. This chain connects TRBV28 to TRBJ2-3; TCRdb outputs TRBD1, but without DNA this stays unchecked. The CDR3 protein is CASSPVGGADTQYF.